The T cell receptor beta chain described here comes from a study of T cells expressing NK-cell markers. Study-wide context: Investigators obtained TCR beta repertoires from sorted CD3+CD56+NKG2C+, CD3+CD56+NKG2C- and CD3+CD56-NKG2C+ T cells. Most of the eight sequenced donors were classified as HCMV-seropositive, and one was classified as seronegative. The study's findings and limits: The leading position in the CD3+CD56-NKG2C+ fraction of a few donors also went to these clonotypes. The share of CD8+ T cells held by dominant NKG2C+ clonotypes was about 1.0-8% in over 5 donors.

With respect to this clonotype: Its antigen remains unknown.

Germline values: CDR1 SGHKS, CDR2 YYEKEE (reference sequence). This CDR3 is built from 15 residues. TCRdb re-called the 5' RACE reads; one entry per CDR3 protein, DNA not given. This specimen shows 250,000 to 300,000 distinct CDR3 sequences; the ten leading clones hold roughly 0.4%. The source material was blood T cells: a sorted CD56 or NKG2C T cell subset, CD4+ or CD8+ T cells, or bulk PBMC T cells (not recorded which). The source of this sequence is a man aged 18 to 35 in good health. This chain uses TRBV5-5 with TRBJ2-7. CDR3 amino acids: CASSFSPTAPYEQYF.